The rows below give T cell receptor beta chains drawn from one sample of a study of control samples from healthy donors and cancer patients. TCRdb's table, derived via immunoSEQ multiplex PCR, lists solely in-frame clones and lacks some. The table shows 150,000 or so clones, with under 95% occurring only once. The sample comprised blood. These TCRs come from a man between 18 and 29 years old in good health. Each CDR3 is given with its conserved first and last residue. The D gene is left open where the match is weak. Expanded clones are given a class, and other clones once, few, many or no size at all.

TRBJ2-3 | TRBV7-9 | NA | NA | CAPVPAAAGHTDTQYF | TGTGCCCCGGTCCCGGCCGCGGCAGGACACACAGATACGCAGTATTTT
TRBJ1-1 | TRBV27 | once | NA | CASSFRRLNTEAFF | TGTGCCAGCAGTTTTAGAAGATTGAACACTGAAGCTTTCTTT
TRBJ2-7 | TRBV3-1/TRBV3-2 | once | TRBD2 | CASSQGYLAGGSYEQYF | TGTGCCAGCAGCCAAGGATACCTAGCGGGGGGCTCCTACGAGCAGTACTTC
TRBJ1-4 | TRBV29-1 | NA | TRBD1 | CSARNTGTGGLFF | TGCAGCGCAAGGAACACGGGGACAGGGGGACTGTTTTTT
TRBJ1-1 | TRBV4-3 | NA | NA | CASSQGREPVFF | TGCGCCAGCAGCCAAGGGAGGGAGCCCGTATTCTTT
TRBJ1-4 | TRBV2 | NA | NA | CASSFERKTNEKLFF | TGTGCCAGCAGTTTTGAAAGGAAAACTAATGAAAAACTGTTTTTT
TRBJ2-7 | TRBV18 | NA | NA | CASSPGNNREYEQYF | TGTGCCAGCTCACCAGGGAATAACAGGGAATACGAGCAGTACTTC
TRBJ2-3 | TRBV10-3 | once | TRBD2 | CAISEWTSGGRRTDTQYF | TGTGCCATCAGTGAGTGGACTAGCGGGGGGCGACGCACAGATACGCAGTATTTT
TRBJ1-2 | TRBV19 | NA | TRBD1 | CASSVHSGTGYGYTF | TGTGCCAGTAGTGTCCACAGCGGGACAGGGTATGGCTACACCTTC
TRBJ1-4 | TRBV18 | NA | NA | CASSPGATNEKLFF | TGTGCCAGCTCACCAGGGGCGACTAATGAAAAACTGTTTTTT
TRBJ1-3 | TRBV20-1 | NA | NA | CSASSPGRSGNTIYF | TGCAGTGCTAGTTCTCCGGGGAGGTCTGGAAACACCATATATTTT
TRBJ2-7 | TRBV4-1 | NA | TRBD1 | CASSQAPWPGGAGYEQYF | TGCGCCAGCAGCCAAGCCCCTTGGCCAGGGGGCGCCGGGTACGAGCAGTACTTC
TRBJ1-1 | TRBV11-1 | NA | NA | CASRGQGTTEAFF | TGTGCCAGCAGGGGTCAAGGAACCACTGAAGCTTTCTTT
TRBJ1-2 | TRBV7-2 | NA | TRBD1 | CASSPDRGMYGYTF | TGTGCCAGCAGTCCGGACAGGGGAATGTATGGCTACACCTTC
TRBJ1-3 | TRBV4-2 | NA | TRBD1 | CASSQALDRGFGNTIYF | TGTGCCAGCAGCCAAGCCCTGGACAGGGGATTCGGAAACACCATATATTTT
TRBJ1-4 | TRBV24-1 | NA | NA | CATSERDGAKLFF | TGTGCCACCAGTGAAAGGGACGGAGCAAAACTGTTTTTT
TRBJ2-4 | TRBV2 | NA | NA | CASSEHLALAKNIQYF | TGTGCCAGCAGTGAGCACCTAGCGTTAGCCAAAAACATTCAGTACTTC
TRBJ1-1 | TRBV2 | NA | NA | CASSVQLNTEAFF | TGTGCCAGCAGTGTACAGTTGAACACTGAAGCTTTCTTT
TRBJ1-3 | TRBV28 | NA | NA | CASSPWGGNTIYF | TGTGCCAGCAGTCCTTGGGGGGGAAACACCATATATTTT
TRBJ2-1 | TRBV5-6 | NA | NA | CASSLVGPHGHEQFF | TGTGCCAGCAGCTTGGTGGGACCGCATGGCCATGAGCAGTTCTTC
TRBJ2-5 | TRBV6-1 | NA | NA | CASSEHGAETQYF | TGTGCCAGCAGTGAACACGGGGCGGAGACCCAGTACTTC
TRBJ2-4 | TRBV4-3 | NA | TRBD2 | CASSQDRPGGNIQYF | TGCGCCAGCAGCCAAGACCGACCGGGAGGAAACATTCAGTACTTC
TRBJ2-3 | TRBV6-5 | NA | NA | CASKRTDFTDTQYF | TGTGCCAGCAAACGGACCGACTTCACAGATACGCAGTATTTT
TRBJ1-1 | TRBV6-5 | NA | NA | CASSRDATEAFF | TGTGCCAGCAGCCGGGACGCCACTGAAGCTTTCTTT
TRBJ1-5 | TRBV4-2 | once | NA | CASSQAVGGGGNQPQHF | TGTGCCAGCAGCCAAGCGGTGGGGGGAGGGGGCAATCAGCCCCAGCATTTT
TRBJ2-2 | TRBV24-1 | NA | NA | CATSSGPTGELFF | TGTGCCACCAGTTCTGGGCCCACCGGGGAGCTGTTTTTT
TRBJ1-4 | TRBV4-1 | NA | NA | CASSQDRRGTNEKLFF | TGCGCCAGCAGCCAAGATCGGAGGGGAACTAATGAAAAACTGTTTTTT
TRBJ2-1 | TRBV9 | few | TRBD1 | CASSATPGQGQFF | TGTGCCAGCAGCGCCACCCCGGGACAGGGGCAGTTCTTC
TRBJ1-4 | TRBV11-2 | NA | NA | CASSSGQLANEKLFF | TGTGCCAGCAGCTCCGGACAGCTTGCTAATGAAAAACTGTTTTTT
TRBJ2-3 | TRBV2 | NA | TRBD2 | CASKRTSGGANTQYF | TGTGCCAGCAAACGGACTAGCGGGGGAGCGAATACGCAGTATTTT
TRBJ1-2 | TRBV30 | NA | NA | CAWSVPRSGIDYGYTF | TGTGCCTGGAGTGTACCGCGGTCAGGGATCGACTATGGCTACACCTTC
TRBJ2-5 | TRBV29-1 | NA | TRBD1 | CSVEPGQGEETQYF | TGCAGCGTGGAGCCGGGACAGGGGGAAGAGACCCAGTACTTC
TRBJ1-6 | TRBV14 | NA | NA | CASSQGNRRNNSPLHF | TGTGCCAGCAGTCAAGGGAACAGACGTAATAATTCACCCCTCCACTTT